Detailed here is one TCR beta chain. This specimen belongs to a study of response to subunit inactivated influenza vaccine. In TCRdb, the RT-PCR reads were re-called with MiXCR into one record per CDR3 protein. The profile shows hundreds of thousands of distinct CDR3 sequences, 6% to 9% of them singletons. This clonotype was sampled from a man between 50 and 75 years old who received an inactivated influenza vaccine. The sequencing used PBMCs from blood, collected about 24 months after vaccination.

This chain's CDR3 is CASSSSGTSIADTQYF. CDR3 nucleotide sequence: TGTGCCAGCAGTTCCTCAGGGACTAGCATCGCAGATACGCAGTATTTT. The rearrangement uses TRBV6-2 or TRBV6-3 and TRBJ2-3, with 9 bases fitting TRBD2. The CDR3 sequence is 16 residues long. The germline V gene has CDR1 MNHEY and CDR2 SVGEGT. Trimming took 4 bases from V and 4 from J; bases not matched to a gene: 9.